A selection of T cell receptor beta chains follows, all from one sample in a study of CD8 T cells in Susac syndrome. MiXCR, applied by TCRdb to the immunoSEQ multiplex PCR reads, yields one record per CDR3 protein. In the table there are over 150,000 distinct CDR3 sequences, around 93% of which are singletons. Sequencing was done on a sample of CD4+ T cells from PBMCs. The receptors were gathered from a human donor with multiple sclerosis. CDR3s include the opening cysteine and the closing phenylalanine or tryptophan. Each record gives: J gene, clone size, D gene, V gene, CDR3 protein, CDR3 DNA. The D gene is left open where the match is weak. For some rows the clone size is stated as once, few or many, or as a class when expanded; others skip it.

J: TRBJ2-5
size: -
D: -
V: TRBV19
CDR3: CASSGGYGALGETQYF
DNA: TGTGCCAGTAGTGGTGGCTACGGAGCGTTGGGCGAGACCCAGTACTTC

J: TRBJ2-7
size: -
D: TRBD1
V: TRBV5-4
CDR3: CASSLGMGTGVSEQYF
DNA: TGTGCCAGCAGCTTGGGGATGGGTACAGGGGTCTCCGAGCAGTACTTC

J: TRBJ2-5
size: once
D: -
V: TRBV18
CDR3: CASSQQTGPSGTQYF
DNA: TGTGCCAGCTCACAACAGACAGGACCGTCGGGGACCCAGTACTTC

J: TRBJ2-5
size: -
D: TRBD1
V: TRBV29-1
CDR3: CSVGQGRGETQYF
DNA: TGCAGCGTTGGACAGGGCAGAGGGGAGACCCAGTACTTC

J: TRBJ2-5
size: -
D: -
V: TRBV28
CDR3: CASSSGVQETQYF
DNA: TGTGCCAGCAGTTCAGGGGTGCAAGAGACCCAGTACTTC

J: TRBJ2-3
size: -
D: TRBD1
V: TRBV28
CDR3: CASREGGMTDTQYF
DNA: TGTGCCAGCAGAGAAGGGGGCATGACAGATACGCAGTATTTT

J: TRBJ1-1
size: -
D: -
V: TRBV5-1
CDR3: CASRLRQPGLTEAFF
DNA: TGCGCCAGCCGCCTCCGACAGCCGGGTTTGACTGAAGCTTTCTTT

J: TRBJ2-3
size: -
D: -
V: TRBV20-1
CDR3: CSAPPHQTRNGFGDTQYF
DNA: TGCAGTGCTCCGCCCCACCAGACTAGAAATGGGTTTGGAGATACGCAGTATTTT

J: TRBJ2-1
size: -
D: -
V: TRBV3-1
CDR3: CASSQSTSYNEQFF
DNA: TGTGCCAGCAGCCAATCGACTAGCTACAATGAGCAGTTCTTC

J: TRBJ2-7
size: -
D: -
V: TRBV11-2
CDR3: CASSSGARTYEQYF
DNA: TGTGCCAGCAGCTCCGGAGCCCGAACTTACGAGCAGTACTTC

J: TRBJ1-1
size: -
D: -
V: TRBV6-5
CDR3: CASINGANTEAFF
DNA: TGTGCCAGCATCAATGGGGCGAACACTGAAGCTTTCTTT

J: TRBJ1-4
size: once
D: TRBD1
V: TRBV25-1
CDR3: CASTSTDRGREKLFF
DNA: TGTGCCAGCACCTCCACGGACAGGGGGAGGGAAAAACTGTTTTTT

J: TRBJ2-2
size: -
D: -
V: TRBV5-1
CDR3: CASSIETGNTGELFF
DNA: TGCGCCAGCAGCATCGAGACAGGGAACACCGGGGAGCTGTTTTTT

J: TRBJ1-2
size: once
D: -
V: TRBV29-1
CDR3: CSVAGTSEADYGYTF
DNA: TGCAGCGTTGCGGGGACCTCGGAGGCGGACTATGGCTACACCTTC

J: TRBJ1-5
size: -
D: TRBD1
V: TRBV6-1
CDR3: CASQQGAANQPQHF
DNA: TGTGCCAGCCAACAGGGGGCGGCCAATCAGCCCCAGCATTTT

J: TRBJ2-3
size: -
D: -
V: TRBV7-9
CDR3: CASSSYTDTQYF
DNA: TGTGCCAGCAGCTCTTACACAGATACGCAGTATTTT

J: TRBJ1-2
size: -
D: -
V: TRBV4-1
CDR3: CASSQVIQPGANYGYTF
DNA: TGCGCCAGCAGCCAAGTGATCCAACCTGGGGCTAACTATGGCTACACCTTC

J: TRBJ2-5
size: -
D: -
V: TRBV28
CDR3: CASSIKGGLQQETQYF
DNA: TGTGCCAGCAGTATAAAAGGGGGACTACAACAAGAGACCCAGTACTTC